This T cell receptor beta chain was captured by sequencing in a study of shared clonotypes between healthy human individuals. Clones were sequenced by immunoSEQ multiplex PCR, and TCRdb holds only the in-frame ones, with some missing. The sample has around 1,900,000 clones; 93% are singletons. The ends were cut back, 4 bases at V and 4 bases at J, with 17 bases in the middle. Germline V gene data show CDR1 as MDHEN and CDR2 as SYDVKM. The CDR3 is made up of 15 amino acids. CD45RO negativity and positive selection for CCR7 defined naive CD8 cells, a population that excluded terminally differentiated effector memory CD45RA+ cells.

Sequencing input: naive CD8+ T cells from PBMCs. The rearrangement links TRBV28 to TRBJ2-7; D is unclear. This receptor was taken from a man between 18 and 29 years old in good health. Some clones in this sample may be carry-over from other donors' samples. CDR3 DNA: TGTGCCAGCAGTTACAGTCTGGAATCTGGATACGAGCAGTACTTC. Translated, it gives CASSYSLESGYEQYF.